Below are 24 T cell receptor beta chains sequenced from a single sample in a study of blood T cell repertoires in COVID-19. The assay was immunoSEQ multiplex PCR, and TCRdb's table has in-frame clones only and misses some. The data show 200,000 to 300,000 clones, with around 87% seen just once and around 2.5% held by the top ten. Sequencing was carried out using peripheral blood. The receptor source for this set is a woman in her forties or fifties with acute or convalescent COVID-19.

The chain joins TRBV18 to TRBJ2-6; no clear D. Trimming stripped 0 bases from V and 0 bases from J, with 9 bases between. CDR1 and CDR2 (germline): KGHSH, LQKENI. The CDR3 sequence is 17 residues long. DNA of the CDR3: TGTGCCAGCTCACCACCGGTGGCAAGCTCTGGGGCCAACGTCCTGACTTTC. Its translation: CASSPPVASSGANVLTF.

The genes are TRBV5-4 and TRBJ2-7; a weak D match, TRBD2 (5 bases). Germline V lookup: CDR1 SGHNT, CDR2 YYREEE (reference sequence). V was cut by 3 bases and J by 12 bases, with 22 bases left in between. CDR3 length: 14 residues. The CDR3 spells CASSSPPPGVRLYF. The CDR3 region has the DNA TGTGCCAGCAGCTCACCCCCTCCCGGGGTTCGTCTGTACTTC.

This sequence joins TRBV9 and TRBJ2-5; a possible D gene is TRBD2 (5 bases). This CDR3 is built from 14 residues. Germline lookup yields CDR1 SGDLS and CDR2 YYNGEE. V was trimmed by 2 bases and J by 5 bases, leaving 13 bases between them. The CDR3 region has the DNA TGTGCCAGCAGCGTCCTGTCCCGAGGGGAGACCCAGTACTTC. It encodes CASSVLSRGETQYF.

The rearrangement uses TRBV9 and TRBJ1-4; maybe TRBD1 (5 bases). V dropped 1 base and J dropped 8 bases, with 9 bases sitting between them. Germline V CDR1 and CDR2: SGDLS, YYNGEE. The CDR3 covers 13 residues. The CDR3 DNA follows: TGTGCCAGCAGCGTACAGGGAGGGGAAAAACTGTTTTTT. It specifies CASSVQGGEKLFF.

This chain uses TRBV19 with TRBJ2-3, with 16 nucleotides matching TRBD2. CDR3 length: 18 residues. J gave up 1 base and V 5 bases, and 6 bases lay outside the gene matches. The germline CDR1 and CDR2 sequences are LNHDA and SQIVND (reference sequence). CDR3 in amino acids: CASSLGLAGGPGTDTQYF. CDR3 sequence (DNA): TGTGCCAGTAGTCTGGGACTAGCGGGAGGGCCGGGCACAGATACGCAGTATTTT.

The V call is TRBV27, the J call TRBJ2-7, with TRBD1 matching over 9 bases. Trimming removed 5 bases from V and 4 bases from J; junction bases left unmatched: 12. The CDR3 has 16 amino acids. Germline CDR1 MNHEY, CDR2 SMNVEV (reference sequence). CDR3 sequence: CASSLNRGRVSYEQYF. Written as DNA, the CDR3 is TGTGCCAGCAGTCTCAACAGGGGGCGAGTATCGTACGAGCAGTACTTC.

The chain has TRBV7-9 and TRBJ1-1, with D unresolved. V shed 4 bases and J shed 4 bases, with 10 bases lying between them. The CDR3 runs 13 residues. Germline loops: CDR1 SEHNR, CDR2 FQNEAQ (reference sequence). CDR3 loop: CASSSLGSTEAFF. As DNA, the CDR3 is TGTGCCAGCAGCTCGCTCGGGAGCACTGAAGCTTTCTTT.

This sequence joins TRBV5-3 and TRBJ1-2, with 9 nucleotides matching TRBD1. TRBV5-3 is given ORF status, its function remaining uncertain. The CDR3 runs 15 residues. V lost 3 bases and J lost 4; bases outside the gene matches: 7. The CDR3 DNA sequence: TGTGCCAGAAGCTGGGATAGGGGACAGGGCTATGGCTACACCTTC. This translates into CARSWDRGQGYGYTF.

CDR3 loop: CASSPKSGTVQFF. Written as DNA, the CDR3 is TGTGCCAGCAGTCCTAAGTCCGGGACAGTGCAGTTCTTC. This rearrangement joins TRBV25-1 to TRBJ2-1; 7 nucleotides match TRBD1. J gave up 12 bases and V 5 bases, and 10 bases lay outside the gene matches. The CDR3 spans 13 residues. Germline values: CDR1 MGHDK, CDR2 SYGVNS.

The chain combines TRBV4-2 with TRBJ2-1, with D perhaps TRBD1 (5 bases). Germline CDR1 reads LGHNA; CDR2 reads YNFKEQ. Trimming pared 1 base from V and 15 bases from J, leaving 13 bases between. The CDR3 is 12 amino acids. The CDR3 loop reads CASSQVQERPFF. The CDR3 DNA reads TGTGCCAGCAGCCAAGTACAGGAGCGTCCGTTCTTC.

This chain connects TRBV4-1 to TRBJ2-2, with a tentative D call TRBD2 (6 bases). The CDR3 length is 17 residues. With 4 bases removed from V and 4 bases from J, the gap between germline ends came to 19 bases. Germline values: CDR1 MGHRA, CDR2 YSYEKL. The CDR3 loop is CASSLKRRDSTTGELFF. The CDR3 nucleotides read TGCGCCAGCAGCCTAAAAAGAAGGGACTCTACCACCGGGGAGCTGTTTTTT.

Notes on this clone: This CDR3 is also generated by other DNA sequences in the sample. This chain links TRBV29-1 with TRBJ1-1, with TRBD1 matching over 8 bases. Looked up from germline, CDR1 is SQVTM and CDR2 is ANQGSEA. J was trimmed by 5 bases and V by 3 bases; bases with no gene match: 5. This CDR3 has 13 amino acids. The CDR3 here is CSVDRGRGTEAFF. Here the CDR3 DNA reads TGCAGCGTTGACAGGGGGCGGGGGACTGAAGCTTTCTTT.

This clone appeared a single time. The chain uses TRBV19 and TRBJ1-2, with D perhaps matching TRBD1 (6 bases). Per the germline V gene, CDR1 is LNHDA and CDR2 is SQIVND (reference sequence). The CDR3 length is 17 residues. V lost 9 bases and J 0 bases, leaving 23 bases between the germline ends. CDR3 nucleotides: TGTGCCAGCAGGGGTGGATTAGGACAAAGAGCTAACTATGGCTACACCTTC. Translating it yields CASRGGLGQRANYGYTF.

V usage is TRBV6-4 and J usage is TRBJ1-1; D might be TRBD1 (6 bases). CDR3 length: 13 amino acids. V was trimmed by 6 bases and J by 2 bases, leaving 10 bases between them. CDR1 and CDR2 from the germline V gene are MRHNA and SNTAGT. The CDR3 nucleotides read TGTGCCAGCAGGCGACAGGAAAACACTGAAGCTTTCTTT. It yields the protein CASRRQENTEAFF.

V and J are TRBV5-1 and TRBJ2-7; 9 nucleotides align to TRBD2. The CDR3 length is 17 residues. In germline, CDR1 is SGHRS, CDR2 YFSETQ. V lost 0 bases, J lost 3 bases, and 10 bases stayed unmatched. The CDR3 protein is CASSLVAGGPSIYEQYF. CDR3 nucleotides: TGCGCCAGCAGCTTGGTGGCGGGAGGGCCTAGTATCTACGAGCAGTACTTC.

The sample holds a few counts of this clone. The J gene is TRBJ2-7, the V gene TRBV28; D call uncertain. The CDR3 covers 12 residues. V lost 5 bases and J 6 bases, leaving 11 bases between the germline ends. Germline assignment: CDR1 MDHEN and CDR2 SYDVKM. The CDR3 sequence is CASSMPPGEQYF. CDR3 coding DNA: TGTGCCAGCAGTATGCCCCCGGGCGAGCAGTACTTC.

The CDR3: CASNPGGARVRYTF. The CDR3 nucleotides are TGTGCCAGCAACCCTGGAGGCGCGCGAGTTCGTTACACCTTC. The rearrangement uses TRBV7-9 and TRBJ1-2, with D unclear. This CDR3 spans 14 amino acids. Germline loops: CDR1 SEHNR, CDR2 FQNEAQ (reference sequence). V shed 7 bases and J shed 11 bases, with 23 bases lying between them.

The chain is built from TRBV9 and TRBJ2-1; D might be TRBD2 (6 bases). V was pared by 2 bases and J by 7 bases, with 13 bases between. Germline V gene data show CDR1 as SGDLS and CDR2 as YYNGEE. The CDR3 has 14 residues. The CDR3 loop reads CASSVRDSGNEQFF. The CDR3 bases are TGTGCCAGCAGCGTGAGGGACTCTGGGAATGAGCAGTTCTTC.

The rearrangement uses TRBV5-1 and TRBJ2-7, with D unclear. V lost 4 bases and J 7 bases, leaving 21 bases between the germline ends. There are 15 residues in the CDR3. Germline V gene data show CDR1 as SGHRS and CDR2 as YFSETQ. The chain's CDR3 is CASSPPFGQSMEQYF. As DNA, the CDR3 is TGCGCCAGCAGCCCCCCTTTTGGTCAGTCAATGGAGCAGTACTTC.

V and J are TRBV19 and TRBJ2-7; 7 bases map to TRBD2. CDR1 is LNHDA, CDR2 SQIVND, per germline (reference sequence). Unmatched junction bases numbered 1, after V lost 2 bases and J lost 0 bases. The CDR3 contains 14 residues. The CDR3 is CASSILAASYEQYF. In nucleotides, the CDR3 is TGTGCCAGTAGTATACTAGCGGCCTCCTACGAGCAGTACTTC. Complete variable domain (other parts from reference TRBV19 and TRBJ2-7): DGGITQSPKYLFRKEGQNVTLSCEQNLNHDAMYWYRQDPGQGLRLIYYSQIVNDFQKGDIAEGYSVSREKKESFPLTVTSAQKNPTAFYLCASSILAASYEQYFGPGTRLTVT.

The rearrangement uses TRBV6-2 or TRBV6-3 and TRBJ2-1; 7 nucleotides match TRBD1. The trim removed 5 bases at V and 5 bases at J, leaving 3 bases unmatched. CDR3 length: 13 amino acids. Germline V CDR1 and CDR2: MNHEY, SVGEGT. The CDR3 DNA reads TGTGCCAGCAGTGATGGGACAGACAATGAGCAGTTCTTC. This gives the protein CASSDGTDNEQFF.

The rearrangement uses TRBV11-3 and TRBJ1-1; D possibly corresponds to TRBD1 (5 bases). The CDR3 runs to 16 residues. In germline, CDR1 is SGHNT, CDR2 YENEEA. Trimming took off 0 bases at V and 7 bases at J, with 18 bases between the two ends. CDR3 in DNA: TGTGCCAGCAGCTTAGATGGGAGGGGAGGCGAGAATGAAGCTTTCTTT. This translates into CASSLDGRGGENEAFF.

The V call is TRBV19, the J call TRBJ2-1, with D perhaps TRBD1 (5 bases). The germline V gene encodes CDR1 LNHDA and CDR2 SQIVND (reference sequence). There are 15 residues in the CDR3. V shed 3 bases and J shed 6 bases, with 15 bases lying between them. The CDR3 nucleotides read TGTGCCAGTAGTATTTGGGGCTACCTCCTCAATGAGCAGTTCTTC. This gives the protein CASSIWGYLLNEQFF.

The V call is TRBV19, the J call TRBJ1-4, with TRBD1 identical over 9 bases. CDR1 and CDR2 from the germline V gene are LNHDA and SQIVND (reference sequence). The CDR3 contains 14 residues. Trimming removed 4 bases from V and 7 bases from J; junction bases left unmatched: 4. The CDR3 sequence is CASSTQGAGEKLFF. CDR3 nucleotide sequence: TGTGCCAGTAGTACACAGGGGGCTGGTGAAAAACTGTTTTTT. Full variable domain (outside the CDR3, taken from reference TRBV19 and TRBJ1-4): DGGITQSPKYLFRKEGQNVTLSCEQNLNHDAMYWYRQDPGQGLRLIYYSQIVNDFQKGDIAEGYSVSREKKESFPLTVTSAQKNPTAFYLCASSTQGAGEKLFFGSGTQLSVL.